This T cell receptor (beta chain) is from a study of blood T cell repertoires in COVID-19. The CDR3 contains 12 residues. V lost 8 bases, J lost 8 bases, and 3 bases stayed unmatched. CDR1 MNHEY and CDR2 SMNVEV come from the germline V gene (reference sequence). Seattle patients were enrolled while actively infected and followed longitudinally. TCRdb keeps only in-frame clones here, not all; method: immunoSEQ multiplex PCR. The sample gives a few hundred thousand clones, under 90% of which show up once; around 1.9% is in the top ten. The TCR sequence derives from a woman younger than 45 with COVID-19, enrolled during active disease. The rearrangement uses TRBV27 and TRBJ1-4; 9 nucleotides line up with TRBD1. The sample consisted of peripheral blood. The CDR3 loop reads CASRGTGEKLFF. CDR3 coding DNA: TGTGCCAGCCGAGGGACAGGGGAAAAACTGTTTTTT.